This is a list of T cell receptor beta chains from one sample in a study of patients and donors after allogeneic stem cell transplantation. From the RT-PCR reads, TCRdb called clonotypes with MiXCR, one entry per CDR3 protein. Counted here are more than 850,000 distinct CDR3 sequences, over 15% occurring once; the ten biggest clones make up 5.5% to 6.5%. Input material: blood, either unsorted or a sorted T cell fraction (not recorded which). The receptors were sampled from a human donor who was either an allogeneic HSCT recipient or a stem cell or donor lymphocyte infusion donor (not recorded which). It is not recorded whose cells these are; they may come from a transplant donor. Both conserved end residues are part of each CDR3. The order of the fields is CDR3 length, J gene, V gene, D gene, CDR3 protein. A D gene is named only where the DNA matches it firmly.

14 TRBJ2-2 TRBV20-1 TRBD1 CSALGTGETGELFF
14 TRBJ1-1 TRBV14 . CASSQTEGNTEAFF
16 TRBJ1-1 TRBV4-3 . CASSQDLGVLNTEAFF
11 TRBJ1-1 TRBV30 . CAWSVGKVAFF
15 TRBJ2-5 TRBV12-3/TRBV12-4 TRBD2 CASSSGGTSFETQYF
14 TRBJ1-1 TRBV12-3/TRBV12-4 . CASSSSLGNTEAFF
15 TRBJ2-5 TRBV5-6 TRBD2 CASSLVRTSDETQYF
15 TRBJ1-2 TRBV12-3/TRBV12-4 TRBD1 CASFRDRGLLYGYTF
13 TRBJ2-7 TRBV7-9 . CASSSRTATLQYF
11 TRBJ2-7 TRBV6-1 . CASLGSDEQYF
11 TRBJ1-1 TRBV19 . CASSMTIEAFF
15 TRBJ2-7 TRBV2 TRBD2 CASSDSSSGSYEQYF
14 TRBJ1-2 TRBV20-1 TRBD1 CSARVDRPDYGYTF
15 TRBJ1-6 TRBV2 . CASRDQGTGNSPLHF
14 TRBJ2-3 TRBV20-1 . CSASVGVTTDTQYF
15 TRBJ2-3 TRBV6-1 TRBD2 CASRGDYLNTDTQYF
16 TRBJ1-1 TRBV20-1 TRBD1 CSAREGQGAWGTEAFF
13 TRBJ2-5 TRBV18 . CASSLQWEETQYF
15 TRBJ2-1 TRBV5-4 . CASSRFWGVFNEQFF
12 TRBJ1-2 TRBV29-1 TRBD1 CSVGTGGYGYTF
11 TRBJ1-5 TRBV2 . CASSVGLPQHF
14 TRBJ2-5 TRBV20-1 . CSASWDQGRETQYF
16 TRBJ1-5 TRBV5-8 TRBD1 CASSTGTGGVHQPQHF
14 TRBJ2-1 TRBV7-9 . CASSLVGYSGEQFF
14 TRBJ1-5 TRBV30 TRBD1 CASQDRASNQPQHF
16 TRBJ2-5 TRBV4-2 . CASSQDFNGNQETQYF
19 TRBJ2-2 TRBV5-1 TRBD2 CASSLLFAGGPRNTGELFF
14 TRBJ1-5 TRBV20-1 . CSAPSKGSNQPQHF
13 TRBJ2-1 TRBV30 . CAWSVSRNNEQFF
13 TRBJ1-1 TRBV6-6 TRBD1 CASSLTGGERAFF
15 TRBJ1-4 TRBV15 TRBD1 CATSPGQGLNEKLFF
16 TRBJ2-2 TRBV12-3/TRBV12-4 TRBD2 CASSLRGTTNTGELFF
16 TRBJ2-3 TRBV4-1 TRBD1 CASSQEGTGTGRSQYF
15 TRBJ1-1 TRBV12-3/TRBV12-4 . CASSLASGLTTEAFF
13 TRBJ1-6 TRBV20-1 . CSARYSGAGGFHF
13 TRBJ2-5 TRBV6-2/TRBV6-3 TRBD1 CASRTGYQETQYF
16 TRBJ2-5 TRBV12-3/TRBV12-4 . CASSLRDSWGIETQYF
14 TRBJ1-4 TRBV11-3 . CASSTSAYNEKLFF
13 TRBJ2-3 TRBV11-2 . CASSTDLTDTQYF
16 TRBJ2-2 TRBV20-1 . CSARVTPYTNTGELFF
14 TRBJ2-7 TRBV6-2/TRBV6-3 . CASSYSKGLHEQYF
14 TRBJ2-5 TRBV7-9 . CASSFATGLGWGNF
14 TRBJ2-7 TRBV29-1 TRBD1 CSVPRGTGNYEQYF
16 TRBJ1-1 TRBV4-3 TRBD1 CASSQPRTGGRTEAFF
17 TRBJ2-2 TRBV4-2 TRBD1 CASSQDGGQGADGELFF
11 TRBJ1-1 TRBV20-1 . CSPGHHTEAFF
17 TRBJ1-5 TRBV6-1 . CASSPGLFAYSNQPQHF
16 TRBJ1-5 TRBV12-3/TRBV12-4 . CASSFRGEYSNQPQHF
14 TRBJ2-2 TRBV5-1 . CASLPTANTGELFF
15 TRBJ1-1 TRBV20-1 . CSASMEGSMNTEAFF
16 TRBJ1-4 TRBV5-1 TRBD1 CASSLYVNRGNEKLFF
14 TRBJ1-1 TRBV9 . CASSGFGSNTEAFF
11 TRBJ2-7 TRBV6-1 . CASSEMYEQYF
16 TRBJ2-1 TRBV15 TRBD2 CATTPGGLASYNEQFF
15 TRBJ1-5 TRBV12-3/TRBV12-4 . CASNPDRGFGQPQHF